Below are 9 T cell receptor beta chains sequenced from a single sample in a study of T cells in Graves' hyperthyroidism and ophthalmopathy. Amplified TCR beta CDR3 regions derived from RNA transcripts. TCR CDR3 regions were first amplified by RT-PCR with HTBI primers. Each CDR3 protein gets one entry after TCRdb re-called the multiplex PCR reads with MiXCR. Of around 290,000 distinct CDR3 sequences in the sample, around 13% were seen once. Sequenced: blood. The receptors come from a woman in her thirties or forties with Graves' hyperthyroidism.

This clonotype was seen at least ten times. The chain couples TRBV3-1 to TRBJ1-2; a possible D gene is TRBD1 (6 bases). Germline-derived CDR1 and CDR2 are LGHDT and YNNKEL (reference sequence). The CDR3 totals 12 residues. With 3 bases removed from V and 6 bases from J, the gap between germline ends came to 8 bases. The CDR3 DNA is TGTGCCAGCAGCCACGGGGGCAATGGCTACACCTTC. This gives the protein CASSHGGNGYTF.

The rearrangement links TRBV20-1 to TRBJ2-3, with 7 bases lining up with TRBD2. The CDR3 sequence is 16 residues long. V was clipped by 0 bases and J by 0 bases; unmatched bases: 6. CDR1 is DFQATT and CDR2 is SNEGSKA in the germline V gene (reference sequence). CDR3 nucleotides: TGCAGTGCTAGAGATCCAGAGCGGGGTAGCACAGATACGCAGTATTTT. Translated: CSARDPERGSTDTQYF.

This clonotype has ten or more counts. J is TRBJ2-7 and V is TRBV28; D is possibly TRBD1 (5 bases). Germline V gene data show CDR1 as MDHEN and CDR2 as SYDVKM. The CDR3 is 12 amino acids. V lost 10 bases and J lost 7, with 17 bases in between. In DNA form, the CDR3 reads TGTGCCACCCCTTCCCAGGGCCGGGAGCAGTACTTC. Protein: CATPSQGREQYF.

This clonotype was detected many times. The CDR3 DNA reads as TGTGCCAGCAGAAGACAGGCCCAGTCCTCTGGAAACACCATATATTTT. Translated, it gives CASRRQAQSSGNTIYF. V usage is TRBV12-3 or TRBV12-4 and J usage is TRBJ1-3, with a tentative D call TRBD1 (6 bases). The CDR3 is made up of 16 amino acids. Trimming took off 6 bases at V and 0 bases at J, with 15 bases between the two ends.

V is TRBV20-1 and J is TRBJ2-1, with TRBD1 matching over 7 bases. Trimming cost V 3 bases and J 5 bases; bases outside gene matches: 7. This CDR3 region has 14 residues. The germline V gene has CDR1 DFQATT and CDR2 SNEGSKA (reference sequence). CDR3 coding DNA: TGCAGTGCTAGGGCCGACAGGGATGACAATGAGCAGTTCTTC. Translating it yields CSARADRDDNEQFF.

This chain links TRBV28 with TRBJ2-1; D is ambiguous. The CDR3 covers 15 residues. Germline CDR1 reads MDHEN; CDR2 reads SYDVKM. Trimming took off 6 bases at V and 0 bases at J, with 12 bases between the two ends. The CDR3 here is CASRFRSSSYNEQFF. CDR3 DNA: TGTGCCAGCAGATTTCGGTCAAGCTCCTACAATGAGCAGTTCTTC.

This chain joins TRBV5-4 and TRBJ2-7; D is perhaps TRBD1 (6 bases). Between the trimmed V and J ends, which lost 3 bases and 0 bases, there was a span of 16 bases. From germline, CDR1 is SGHNT and CDR2 YYREEE (reference sequence). The CDR3 loop spans 16 amino acids. CDR3 nucleotides: TGTGCCAGCAGCTCGTCCGGGACAATCAACTCCTACGAGCAGTACTTC. Amino acids: CASSSSGTINSYEQYF. Supplemented by reference TRBV5-4 and TRBJ2-7, the full variable domain reads ETGVTQSPTHLIKTRGQQVTLRCSSQSGHNTVSWYQQALGQGPQFIFQYYREEENGRGNFPPRFSGLQFPNYSSELNVNALELDDSALYLCASSSSGTINSYEQYFGPGTRLTVT.

This clonotype was seen ten or more times. This chain uses TRBV27 with TRBJ2-7; 7 bases are shared with TRBD2. CDR1 is MNHEY, CDR2 SMNVEV, per germline (reference sequence). The CDR3 totals 13 residues. V trimming: 2 bases; J trimming: 3 bases; junction bases outside the gene matches: 1. CDR3 amino acids: CASSLGGGYEQYF. The CDR3 DNA follows: TGTGCCAGCAGTTTAGGGGGGGGCTACGAGCAGTACTTC.

The sample holds one count of this clonotype. This chain joins TRBV5-1 and TRBJ1-1, with 10 nucleotides matching TRBD1. This CDR3 region has 12 residues. V dropped 4 bases and J dropped 11; count of bases not matched to a gene: 5. From germline, CDR1 is SGHRS and CDR2 YFSETQ. The DNA for the CDR3 is TGCGCCAGCAGCACGACAGGGGGCAATGCTTTCTTT. It translates to CASSTTGGNAFF. Looking up the rest from reference TRBV5-1 and TRBJ1-1 gives the full variable domain: KAGVTQTPRYLIKTRGQQVTLSCSPISGHRSVSWYQQTPGQGLQFLFEYFSETQRNKGNFPGRFSGRQFSNSRSEMNVSTLELGDSALYLCASSTTGGNAFFGQGTRLTVV.